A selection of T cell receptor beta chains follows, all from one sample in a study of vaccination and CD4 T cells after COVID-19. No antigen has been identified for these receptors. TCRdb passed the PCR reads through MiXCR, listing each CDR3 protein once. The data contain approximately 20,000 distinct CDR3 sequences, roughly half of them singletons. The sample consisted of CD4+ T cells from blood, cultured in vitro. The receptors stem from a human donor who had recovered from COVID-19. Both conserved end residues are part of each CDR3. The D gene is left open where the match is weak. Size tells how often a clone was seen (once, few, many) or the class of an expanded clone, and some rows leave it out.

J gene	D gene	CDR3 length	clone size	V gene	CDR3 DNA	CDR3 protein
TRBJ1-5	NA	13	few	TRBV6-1	TGTGCGTGCACCCGGGGGGTAAGGCAGCCCCAGCATTTT	CACTRGVRQPQHF
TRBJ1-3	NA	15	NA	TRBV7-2	TGTGCCAGCAGCTTAGAGATAAGCTCTGGAAACACCATATATTTT	CASSLEISSGNTIYF
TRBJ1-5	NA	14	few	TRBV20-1	TGCAGTGCTAGAGACCGACGGGGGAATCAGCCCCAGCATTTT	CSARDRRGNQPQHF
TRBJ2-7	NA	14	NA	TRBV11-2	TGTGCCAGCAGCTTTTCCCTGGCGTTCGACGAGCAGTACTTC	CASSFSLAFDEQYF
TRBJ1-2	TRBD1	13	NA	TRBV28	TGTGCCAGCAGCTTACAGGGGGCCAGTCTCTACACCTTC	CASSLQGASLYTF
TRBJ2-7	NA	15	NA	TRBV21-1	TGTGCCAGCAGCAAAGGGGCTCGGGCCCGCTACGAGCAGTACTTC	CASSKGARARYEQYF
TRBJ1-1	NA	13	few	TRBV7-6	TGTGCCAGCAGCCTAGGCCTCAGGACTGAAGCTTTCTTT	CASSLGLRTEAFF
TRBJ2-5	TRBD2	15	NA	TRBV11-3	TGTGCCAGCAGCCAAAGGACGGCCGGGGGGGAGACCCAGTACTTC	CASSQRTAGGETQYF
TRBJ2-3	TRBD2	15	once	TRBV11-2	TGTGCCAGCAGCCCGAATAGCGGGAGAACAGATACGCAGTATTTT	CASSPNSGRTDTQYF
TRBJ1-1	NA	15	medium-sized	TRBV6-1	TGTGCCAGCAGTGAAGGGTTTTCAGACTACACTGAAGCTTTCTTT	CASSEGFSDYTEAFF
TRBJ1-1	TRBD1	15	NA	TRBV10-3	TGTGCCATTGCCGGGACAGGGCACATGAACACTGAAGCTTTCTTT	CAIAGTGHMNTEAFF
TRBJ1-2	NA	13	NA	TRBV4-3	TGCGCCAGCAGCCAAGTGGTAGGGGATGGCTACACCTTC	CASSQVVGDGYTF
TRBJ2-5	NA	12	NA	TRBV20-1	TGCAGTGCTAGACCACCAAGGGAGACCCAGTACTTC	CSARPPRETQYF
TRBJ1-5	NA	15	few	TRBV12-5	TGTGCTAGTGCCTCCACAGACAATAGCAATCAGCCCCAGCATTTT	CASASTDNSNQPQHF
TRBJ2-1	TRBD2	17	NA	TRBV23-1	TGCGCCAGCAGGGGGACCGGGACTAGCGGAGACTACAATGAGCAGTTCTTC	CASRGTGTSGDYNEQFF
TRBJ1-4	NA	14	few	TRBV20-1	TGCAGTGCCCACCTTGGGGGAGTGGGTGAAAAACTGTTTTTT	CSAHLGGVGEKLFF
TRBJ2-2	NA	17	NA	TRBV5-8	TGTGCCAGCAGCTTGGCCCAGGGGACTGTCCGCACCGGGGAGCTGTTTTTT	CASSLAQGTVRTGELFF
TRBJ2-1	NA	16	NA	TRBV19	TGTGCCAGTAGTATTGGCTTGGGCCAGAGGGACAATGAGCAGTTCTTC	CASSIGLGQRDNEQFF
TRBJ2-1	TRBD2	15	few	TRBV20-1	TGCAGTGCTAGAGTTCCACTAGCGGGAGTCGGCGAGCAGTTCTTC	CSARVPLAGVGEQFF
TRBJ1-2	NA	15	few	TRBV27	TGTGCCAGCAGTTTTCAGGGGCCTCCCGCTGTAGACTACACCTTC	CASSFQGPPAVDYTF
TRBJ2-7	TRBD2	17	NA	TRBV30	TGTGCCTGGAGTCTGAGACTAGCGGGTTTCGCTTCCTACGAGCAGTACTTC	CAWSLRLAGFASYEQYF
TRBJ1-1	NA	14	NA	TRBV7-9	TGTGCCAGCAGTCTACAGGGCGTCTACGGTGAAGCTTTCTTT	CASSLQGVYGEAFF
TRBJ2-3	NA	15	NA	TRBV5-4	TGTGCCAGCAGCACACAAGGTGCGGGCACAGATACGCAGTATTTT	CASSTQGAGTDTQYF
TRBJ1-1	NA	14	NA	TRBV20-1	TGCAGTGCTAGACGGGTTGGGGGTCTTACTGAAGCTTTCTTT	CSARRVGGLTEAFF
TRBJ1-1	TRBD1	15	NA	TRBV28	TGTGCCAGCAGCCGTGGAACAGGGGCGGGTACTGAAGCTTTCTTT	CASSRGTGAGTEAFF
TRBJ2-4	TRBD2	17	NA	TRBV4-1	TGCGCCAGCAGCCAAGTGGGGACTAGCGGGGCCAAAAACATTCAGTACTTC	CASSQVGTSGAKNIQYF
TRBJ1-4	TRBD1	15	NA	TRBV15	TGTGCCACCAGCAGCCCCGACAGGGCGTTGGAAAAACTGTTTTTT	CATSSPDRALEKLFF
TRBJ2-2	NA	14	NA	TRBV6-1	TGTGCCAGCAGGGTTTCGACAAGAACCGGGGAGCTGTTTTTT	CASRVSTRTGELFF
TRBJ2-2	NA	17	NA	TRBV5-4	TGTGCCAGCAGCTTGGCTACGACTAGTGCGGGCACCGGGGAGCTGTTTTTT	CASSLATTSAGTGELFF
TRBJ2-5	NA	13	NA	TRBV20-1	TGCAGTGCTAGAACTCAGGGCTCCGAGACCCAGTACTTC	CSARTQGSETQYF
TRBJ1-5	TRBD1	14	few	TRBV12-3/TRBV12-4	TGTGCCAGCACCGGACAGGGTACCAATCAGCCCCAGCATTTT	CASTGQGTNQPQHF
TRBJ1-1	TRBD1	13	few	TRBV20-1	TGCAGTGCCACCGACAGGGTGGGCACTGAAGCTTTCTTT	CSATDRVGTEAFF
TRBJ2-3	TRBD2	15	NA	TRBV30	TGTGCCTGGGAAAGAAAGGGACTAGCGGGAGGTACGCAGTATTTT	CAWERKGLAGGTQYF
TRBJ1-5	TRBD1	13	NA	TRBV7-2	TGTGCCAGCAGCTCTACAGGGGGGCAGCCCCAGCATTTT	CASSSTGGQPQHF
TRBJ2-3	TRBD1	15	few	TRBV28	TGTGCCAGCAGTAGGGGACAGGGAAGCACAGATACGCAGTATTTT	CASSRGQGSTDTQYF
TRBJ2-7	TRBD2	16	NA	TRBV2	TGTGCCAGCAGTGAGGAGAGCGGGAGCCTCTCCTACGAGCAGTACTTC	CASSEESGSLSYEQYF
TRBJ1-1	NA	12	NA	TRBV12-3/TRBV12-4	TGTGCCAGCAGTTTAGCGGTAGCCAAAGCTTTCTTT	CASSLAVAKAFF
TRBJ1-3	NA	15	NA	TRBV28	TGTGCCAGCAGCCCAACACACCTCTCTGGAAACACCATATATTTT	CASSPTHLSGNTIYF
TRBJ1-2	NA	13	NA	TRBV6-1	TGTGCCAGCAGTGTATCAGGGGACTATGGCTACACCTTC	CASSVSGDYGYTF
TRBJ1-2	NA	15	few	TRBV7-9	TGTGCCAGCAGCTCCTCTGGGCCTGTGGGTCATGGCTACACCTTC	CASSSSGPVGHGYTF
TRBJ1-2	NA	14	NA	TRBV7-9	TGTGCCAGCAGCTTATTAGCAGGGAGCTATGGCTACACCTTC	CASSLLAGSYGYTF
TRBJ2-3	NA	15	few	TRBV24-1	TGTGCCACCGATGACACGGGAACTAGCACAGATACGCAGTATTTT	CATDDTGTSTDTQYF
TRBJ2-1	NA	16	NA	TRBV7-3	TGTGCCAGCAGCCCAGGCCCCGGACTGCGGTACAATGAGCAGTTCTTC	CASSPGPGLRYNEQFF
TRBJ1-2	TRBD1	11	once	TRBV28	TGTGCCAGCAGTGACAGGGTTGGCTACACCTTC	CASSDRVGYTF
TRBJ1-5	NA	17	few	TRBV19	TGTGCCAGTAGTATTAGGCCGGCAGGGATTAGCAATCAGCCCCAGCATTTT	CASSIRPAGISNQPQHF
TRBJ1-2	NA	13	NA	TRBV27	TGTGCCAGCAGTCCCCCAGGTCGGGGCAGCTACACCTTC	CASSPPGRGSYTF
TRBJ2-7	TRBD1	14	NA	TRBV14	TGTGCCAGCAGCCAAAGACAGGGGTCCTACGAGCAGTACTTC	CASSQRQGSYEQYF
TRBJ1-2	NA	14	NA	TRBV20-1	TGCAGTGCTAGAGATACCCGGGCCAACTATGGCTACACCTTC	CSARDTRANYGYTF
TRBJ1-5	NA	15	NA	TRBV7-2	TGTGCCAGCAGCTTAGTATCAGGTATCAATCAGCCCCAGCATTTT	CASSLVSGINQPQHF
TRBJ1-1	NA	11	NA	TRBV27	TGTGCCAGCCAGACAGTCACTGAAGCTTTCTTT	CASQTVTEAFF
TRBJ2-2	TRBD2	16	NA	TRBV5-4	TGTGCCAGCAGCTTCGGGGGAGCGGGAAACACCGGGGAGCTGTTTTTT	CASSFGGAGNTGELFF
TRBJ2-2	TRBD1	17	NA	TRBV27	TGTGCCAGCAGGACCCTACAGGGGGCTCCGAACACCGGGGAGCTGTTTTTT	CASRTLQGAPNTGELFF
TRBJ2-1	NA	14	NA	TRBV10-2	TGCGCCAGCAGTGAGCTGAGCTCCTACAATGAGCAGTTCTTC	CASSELSSYNEQFF
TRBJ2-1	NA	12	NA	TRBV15	TGTGCCACCAGCAAACAGGGTGGTGAGCAGTTCTTC	CATSKQGGEQFF
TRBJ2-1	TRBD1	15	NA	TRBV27	TGTGCCAGCAGTCTGGGACAGATCTCCTACAATGAGCAGTTCTTC	CASSLGQISYNEQFF
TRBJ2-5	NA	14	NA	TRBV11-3	TGTGCCAGCAGCCTACTCGACAGCCAAGAGACCCAGTACTTC	CASSLLDSQETQYF
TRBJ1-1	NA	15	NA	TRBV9	TGTGCCAGCAGCGTAGAACCGGGTCTGGGCACTGAAGCTTTCTTT	CASSVEPGLGTEAFF